Described below is a single TCR beta chain sequence and its context. For the second PCR, which ran for roughly 6 to 12 cycles, a sample-barcoded 5' primer and a J-beta primer mix were used. TCRdb re-called the 5' RACE reads with MiXCR, one entry per CDR3 protein. The sample carries more than 900,000 distinct CDR3 sequences, approximately 25% recorded once. This entry is derived from a study of blood T cells in healthy people across ages. Healthy Caucasians from Russia aged about 6 to 95 served as donors. The CDR3 spans 14 residues. Trimming removed 4 bases from V and 7 bases from J, with 15 bases in between. Germline CDR1 is SNHLY and CDR2 is FYNNEI. These data were also filed under a second study, of T cells of mothers and their children. That study adds: Healthy Caucasian mothers, three in number, and their six children were the donors.

This sequence joins TRBV2 and TRBJ2-3, with D maybe TRBD1 (6 bases). The source is a girl aged 2 to 9 in good health. The sequenced material came from blood. CDR3: CASSGQDSLYTQYF. Here the CDR3 DNA reads TGTGCCAGCAGTGGACAGGACTCGCTCTATACGCAGTATTTT.